Listed below are T cell receptor beta chains from one sample, sequenced in a study of T-cell reconstitution after alpha-beta-depleted transplantation in children. MiXCR was run by TCRdb on the PCR reads, yielding one entry per CDR3 protein. The profile shows about 980,000 distinct CDR3 sequences, less than 30% of them singletons. Specimen: PBMCs, mostly from graft donor cells, collected 360 days after TCRalphabeta/CD19-depleted stem cell transplant. The receptor set was obtained from a boy younger than two who had a stem cell transplant for SCID, so the T cells may come from the graft donor. CDR3s include the opening cysteine and the closing phenylalanine or tryptophan. Fields, in order: clone size, D gene, V gene, J gene, CDR3 DNA, CDR3 protein. D genes are given only for firm matches. Rows give clone size only sometimes, using once, few, many, or a class for an expanded clone.

clone_size: NA
d_call: NA
v_call: TRBV6-2/TRBV6-3
j_call: TRBJ2-5
cdr3_nt: TGTGCCAGCAGTTACTCCCCGAGTGGAGAGACCCAGTACTTC
cdr3_aa: CASSYSPSGETQYF

clone_size: NA
d_call: TRBD2
v_call: TRBV20-1
j_call: TRBJ2-4
cdr3_nt: TGCAGTGCTGACTTTGGGGGGGAAAACATTCAGTACTTC
cdr3_aa: CSADFGGENIQYF

clone_size: NA
d_call: NA
v_call: TRBV6-5
j_call: TRBJ2-7
cdr3_nt: TGTGCCAGCAGTTACTCGGGGGCGCCTGCCTACGAGCAGTACTTC
cdr3_aa: CASSYSGAPAYEQYF

clone_size: few
d_call: NA
v_call: TRBV24-1
j_call: TRBJ2-3
cdr3_nt: TGTGCCACCAGGGAGAGGGGTAGCACAGATACGCAGTATTTT
cdr3_aa: CATRERGSTDTQYF

clone_size: NA
d_call: NA
v_call: TRBV5-5
j_call: TRBJ2-7
cdr3_nt: TGTGCCAGCAGCTTGGCCCCAGGGGAATCGTACGAGCAGTACTTC
cdr3_aa: CASSLAPGESYEQYF

clone_size: NA
d_call: NA
v_call: TRBV20-1
j_call: TRBJ1-2
cdr3_nt: TGCAGTGCTAGAGATAAGTGGAGAGGCGGGGGCTACACCTTC
cdr3_aa: CSARDKWRGGGYTF

clone_size: NA
d_call: NA
v_call: TRBV30
j_call: TRBJ2-7
cdr3_nt: TGTGCCTGGAGTACAGGGAGCCACGAGCAGTACTTC
cdr3_aa: CAWSTGSHEQYF

clone_size: NA
d_call: NA
v_call: TRBV5-6
j_call: TRBJ2-7
cdr3_nt: TGTGCCAGCAGCACGACAGTGTCGCGTTACGAGCAGTACTTC
cdr3_aa: CASSTTVSRYEQYF

clone_size: NA
d_call: NA
v_call: TRBV10-3
j_call: TRBJ1-1
cdr3_nt: TGTGCCATCAGTGTCGGTCAGAGGGTGGGTACTGAAGCTTTCTTT
cdr3_aa: CAISVGQRVGTEAFF

clone_size: few
d_call: NA
v_call: TRBV10-3
j_call: TRBJ2-3
cdr3_nt: TGTGCCATCAGTGAACCGACACGGGGTTGGGACCATACGCAGTATTTT
cdr3_aa: CAISEPTRGWDHTQYF

clone_size: NA
d_call: NA
v_call: TRBV20-1
j_call: TRBJ2-7
cdr3_nt: TGCAGTGCTATCTCCTTTTTAACTACCTACGAGCAGTACTTC
cdr3_aa: CSAISFLTTYEQYF

clone_size: NA
d_call: TRBD2
v_call: TRBV6-1
j_call: TRBJ2-3
cdr3_nt: TGTGCCAGCGCCCCTGGACTAGCGGGGACAGATACGCAGTATTTT
cdr3_aa: CASAPGLAGTDTQYF

clone_size: NA
d_call: NA
v_call: TRBV21-1
j_call: TRBJ1-5
cdr3_nt: TGTGCCACTCAGGAACAGAATCAGCCCCAGCATTTT
cdr3_aa: CATQEQNQPQHF

clone_size: NA
d_call: TRBD1
v_call: TRBV3-1
j_call: TRBJ1-1
cdr3_nt: TGTGCCAGCAGCCCGATGGGACAGGGGAACACTGAAGCTTTCTTT
cdr3_aa: CASSPMGQGNTEAFF

clone_size: NA
d_call: TRBD2
v_call: TRBV28
j_call: TRBJ2-7
cdr3_nt: TGTGCCAGCAGTTTACCGGGGGGTGCCCCCTACGAGCAGTACTTC
cdr3_aa: CASSLPGGAPYEQYF

clone_size: few
d_call: NA
v_call: TRBV9
j_call: TRBJ2-7
cdr3_nt: TGTGCCAGCAGCCCCTCTTGGGCACCGACCTCCTACGAGCAGTACTTC
cdr3_aa: CASSPSWAPTSYEQYF

clone_size: NA
d_call: TRBD1
v_call: TRBV27
j_call: TRBJ2-7
cdr3_nt: TGTGCCAGCAGATGGGACAGCCTCTCCTACGAGCAGTACTTC
cdr3_aa: CASRWDSLSYEQYF

clone_size: NA
d_call: NA
v_call: TRBV11-2
j_call: TRBJ2-7
cdr3_nt: TGTGCCAGCAGCTTACGGCCAGTCACGCGGGTGAGGGAGCAGTACTTC
cdr3_aa: CASSLRPVTRVREQYF

clone_size: once
d_call: NA
v_call: TRBV15
j_call: TRBJ2-5
cdr3_nt: TGTGCCACCAGCAACCAACTCACACGGTGGGGGACCCAGTACTTC
cdr3_aa: CATSNQLTRWGTQYF

clone_size: NA
d_call: NA
v_call: TRBV7-3
j_call: TRBJ2-1
cdr3_nt: TGTGCCAGCAGCTCCCCCTCACGGGGGACCTACAATGAGCAGTTCTTC
cdr3_aa: CASSSPSRGTYNEQFF

clone_size: few
d_call: NA
v_call: TRBV6-1
j_call: TRBJ1-2
cdr3_nt: TGTGCCAGCAGCGGGCCGCACTATGGCTACACCTTC
cdr3_aa: CASSGPHYGYTF

clone_size: NA
d_call: TRBD2
v_call: TRBV6-1
j_call: TRBJ2-3
cdr3_nt: TGTGCCAGCAGTGGGCGGGGAGGGTTTGATGGCACAGATACGCAGTATTTT
cdr3_aa: CASSGRGGFDGTDTQYF

clone_size: NA
d_call: NA
v_call: TRBV2
j_call: TRBJ2-7
cdr3_nt: TGTGCCAGCAGTGTGGGTACCTCCTACGAGCAGTACTTC
cdr3_aa: CASSVGTSYEQYF

clone_size: NA
d_call: NA
v_call: TRBV4-1
j_call: TRBJ2-7
cdr3_nt: TGCGCCAGCAGCCAAGATGAGGGTGAGGGATACGAGCAGTACTTC
cdr3_aa: CASSQDEGEGYEQYF

clone_size: NA
d_call: TRBD2
v_call: TRBV11-1
j_call: TRBJ2-5
cdr3_nt: TGTGCCAGCAGCTTTGGACTAGCGGGAGTACGGCTCCAAGAGACCCAGTACTTC
cdr3_aa: CASSFGLAGVRLQETQYF

clone_size: few
d_call: TRBD1
v_call: TRBV20-1
j_call: TRBJ2-4
cdr3_nt: TGCAGTGCTAGAGATCGACAGGGGGGGTGGGCCAAAAACATTCAGTACTTC
cdr3_aa: CSARDRQGGWAKNIQYF

clone_size: NA
d_call: NA
v_call: TRBV24-1
j_call: TRBJ2-5
cdr3_nt: TGTGCCACCAGTGATTCCCAGGGGACGGAGACCCAGTACTTC
cdr3_aa: CATSDSQGTETQYF

clone_size: NA
d_call: NA
v_call: TRBV5-1
j_call: TRBJ1-4
cdr3_nt: TGCGCCAGCAGCGACGGCAACAGGGAAGGGGCTGAAAAACTGTTTTTT
cdr3_aa: CASSDGNREGAEKLFF

clone_size: NA
d_call: NA
v_call: TRBV6-5
j_call: TRBJ2-7
cdr3_nt: TGTGCCAGCAGGTACGCGGAGGGGAGCTCCTACGAGCAGTACTTC
cdr3_aa: CASRYAEGSSYEQYF